This T cell receptor beta chain was found in a study of cytomegalovirus exposure and HLA in healthy donors. Study-wide points: In an earlier analysis, about 87% or about 30%: the productive usage of most TCR beta V segments. As a later analysis revealed, the rate of TCR association differed by HLA locus, with DRB1 most and HLA-C fewest. Looking again later, the authors saw that most CMV-associated TCR beta chains seemed HLA-restricted.

Healthy bone marrow donors formed the donor group. This clone was counted a few times. Its antigen is unknown. V was clipped by 3 bases and J by 13 bases; unmatched bases: 6. The CDR3 extends over 13 amino acids. Germline V CDR1 and CDR2: SEHNR, FQNEAQ (reference sequence). This PCR relied on a set of 60 Vbeta primers and 13 Jbeta primers. Sequencing was performed with immunoSEQ multiplex PCR; in TCRdb, only in-frame clones are kept and a portion is missing. Here the sample spans about 150,000 clones, approximately 80% being singletons. The receptor was derived from a middle-aged woman in good health and CMV-seropositive. The chain couples TRBV7-9 to TRBJ2-1, with 10 bases that match TRBD2. The specimen sequenced was PBMCs. CDR3 in DNA: TGTGCCAGCAGCTTTGGACTAGCGGAAAGACAGTTCTTC. It encodes CASSFGLAERQFF.